A selection of T cell receptor beta chains follows, all from one sample in a study of PD-1 blockade in classical Hodgkin lymphoma. Produced via immunoSEQ multiplex PCR; TCRdb's table is partial and in-frame only. This sample has 13,000 to 15,000 clones; more than 80% occur once, and the top ten carry approximately 17%. The specimen was peripheral blood mononuclear cells (PBMCs), collected before the fourth cycle of nivolumab. Source of these receptors: a human donor with classical Hodgkin lymphoma. Each CDR3 is given with its conserved first and last residue. A D gene is named only where the DNA matches it firmly. The size entry is marked missing in some rows and otherwise reads once, few, many or a size class.

J gene | V gene | D gene | clone size | CDR3 DNA | CDR3 protein
TRBJ1-2 | TRBV28 | - | - | TGTGCCAGCAGTTTCGGGATAGCTAACTATGGCTACACCTTC | CASSFGIANYGYTF
TRBJ2-3 | TRBV15 | - | - | TGTGCCACCAGCAGAGATTGGGGGGCTACGCAGTATTTT | CATSRDWGATQYF
TRBJ1-4 | TRBV5-4 | TRBD1 | - | TGTGCCAGCAGCTTGGAGAGGGGGCCTAAAGAAAAACTGTTTTTT | CASSLERGPKEKLFF
TRBJ1-6 | TRBV6-1 | - | - | TGTGCCGAGGGCCCTTATAATTCACCCCTCCACTTT | CAEGPYNSPLHF
TRBJ1-1 | TRBV4-3 | - | - | TGCGCCAGCAGCCAAGAGGCAGTGAACACTGAAGCTTTCTTT | CASSQEAVNTEAFF
TRBJ2-6 | TRBV6-1 | - | once | TGTGCCAGCAGTGTACGTTCGGAATGTAAAAGTCGGGCCAACGTCCTGACTTTC | CASSVRSECKSRANVLTF
TRBJ2-7 | TRBV28 | - | once | TGTGCCAGCAGTCCCCCGGGACTGAAATGGAACTCCTACGAGCAGTACTTC | CASSPPGLKWNSYEQYF
TRBJ2-5 | TRBV21-1 | - | few | TGTGCCCGTGGGGCCCGGGAGACCCAGTACTTC | CARGARETQYF
TRBJ2-6 | TRBV4-3 | - | few | TGCGCCAGCAGCCAAGCTGACACAGGGACTGGGGCCAACGTCCTGACTTTC | CASSQADTGTGANVLTF
TRBJ2-1 | TRBV20-1 | TRBD1 | - | TGCAGTGCTAGCAGACAGGGAGAGCAGTTCTTC | CSASRQGEQFF
TRBJ2-5 | TRBV2 | TRBD1 | - | TGTGCCAGCAGTGTACAGGGGGGACCGATCAACTTC | CASSVQGGPINF
TRBJ2-3 | TRBV19 | - | few | TGTGCCAGTAATGGAGGGGGAGCAGATACGCAGTATTTT | CASNGGGADTQYF
TRBJ1-1 | TRBV15 | - | - | TGTGCCACCAGCAGAGCCCTTGGTTGGGGCACTGAAGCTTTCTTT | CATSRALGWGTEAFF
TRBJ2-2 | TRBV5-1 | TRBD1 | once | TGCGCCAGCAGCTTAGGACAGGGAGACACCGGGGAGCTGTTTTTT | CASSLGQGDTGELFF
TRBJ2-3 | TRBV29-1 | - | - | TGCAGCGTTCGACGGACTAGCACAGATACGCAGTATTTT | CSVRRTSTDTQYF
TRBJ1-3 | TRBV7-8 | TRBD1 | - | TGTGCCAGCAGCTACAGGGGTTCTGGAAACACCATATATTTT | CASSYRGSGNTIYF
TRBJ1-5 | TRBV7-9 | TRBD1 | few | TGTGCCAGCAGCTTAGGGACAGGGGTGAACAATCAGCCCCAGCATTTT | CASSLGTGVNNQPQHF
TRBJ2-1 | TRBV5-1 | TRBD2 | - | TGCGCCAGCAGCTTGGCGGGTAGCGGGGGTCTCAATGAGCAGTTCTTC | CASSLAGSGGLNEQFF
TRBJ1-3 | TRBV4-3 | - | - | TGCGCCAGCAGCCCGGACGACTCTGGAAACACCATATATTTT | CASSPDDSGNTIYF
TRBJ1-1 | TRBV6-5 | - | once | TGTGCCAGCAGTTACGGGCAGGGAGTAGGGACTGAAGCTTTCTTT | CASSYGQGVGTEAFF
TRBJ2-2 | TRBV11-2 | TRBD2 | - | TGTGCCAGCAGCTCAACCCGGGGGGACACCGGGGAGCTGTTTTTT | CASSSTRGDTGELFF
TRBJ2-5 | TRBV13 | TRBD1 | - | TGTGCCAGCAGTCAGGGGGCTGAGACCCAGTACTTC | CASSQGAETQYF
TRBJ1-1 | TRBV30 | - | - | TGTGCCTGGGGAAACAGGGAAGAAACTGAAGCTTTCTTT | CAWGNREETEAFF
TRBJ1-6 | TRBV19 | TRBD1 | - | TGTGCCAGCCAGCACGGGACAGGGCTTTCACCCCTCCACTTT | CASQHGTGLSPLHF
TRBJ2-3 | TRBV6-5 | TRBD2 | - | TGTGCCAGCAGTTACCGGGGGGTTAGCACAGATACGCAGTATTTT | CASSYRGVSTDTQYF
TRBJ2-1 | TRBV25-1 | TRBD2 | - | TGTGCCAGCAGCGAAAGCGGGGGGGCCTTAAACAATGAGCAGTTCTTC | CASSESGGALNNEQFF
TRBJ1-1 | TRBV5-1 | TRBD1 | - | TGCGCCAGCAGCCTAGGACAGGGGGAAGCTTTCTTT | CASSLGQGEAFF
TRBJ2-1 | TRBV7-8 | TRBD2 | once | TGTACCAGCAGCCACCCCTGGGAGGCTAGCGGGGTCTCCTACAATGAGCAGTTCTTC | CTSSHPWEASGVSYNEQFF
TRBJ1-3 | TRBV5-8 | TRBD1 | - | TGTGCCAGCAGCTGGGGGGACAGCCACTCTGGAAACACCATATATTTT | CASSWGDSHSGNTIYF
TRBJ1-4 | TRBV29-1 | - | - | TGCAGCGCCGGACAGAATCTTAATGAAAAACTGTTTTTT | CSAGQNLNEKLFF
TRBJ1-2 | TRBV19 | - | - | TGTGCCAGTAGTATCGGACCGGGAAACTATGGCTACACCTTC | CASSIGPGNYGYTF
TRBJ1-4 | TRBV7-2 | - | - | TGTGCCAGCAGCTTAGTGGGTGGACTTTCTGAGGAACTGTTTTTT | CASSLVGGLSEELFF
TRBJ2-5 | TRBV7-6 | TRBD1 | few | TGTGCCAGCAGCTTAGAGTCGTCAGGGGGACAAGAGACCCAGTACTTC | CASSLESSGGQETQYF
TRBJ2-3 | TRBV4-2 | - | - | TGTGCCAGCAGCCAAGGAGATGGGACAGATACGCAGTATTTT | CASSQGDGTDTQYF
TRBJ2-3 | TRBV4-2 | TRBD2 | - | TGTGCCAGCAGCCAAGGTGTTGCGGGGGATAGCACAGATACGCAGTATTTT | CASSQGVAGDSTDTQYF
TRBJ1-1 | TRBV9 | - | - | TGTGCCAGCAGCGTAACGGACCTGGTGCAGTCCAACACTGAAGCTTTCTTT | CASSVTDLVQSNTEAFF
TRBJ1-6 | TRBV6-6 | - | - | TGTGCCAGCAGCACGGGGGGACGGTATAATTCACCCCTCCACTTT | CASSTGGRYNSPLHF
TRBJ2-5 | TRBV28 | - | - | TGTGCCAGCAGTTCTCGAGGGGTGGGGGTTGGCGAGACCCAGTACTTC | CASSSRGVGVGETQYF
TRBJ2-7 | TRBV15 | TRBD1 | - | TGTGCCACCAGCAGACGGACAGGGGAAAGCTACGAGCAGTACTTC | CATSRRTGESYEQYF
TRBJ1-2 | TRBV11-2 | TRBD1 | - | TGTGCCAGCAGCTCCCCCCGGGACAGACCCTCCTATGGCTACACCTTC | CASSSPRDRPSYGYTF